This TCR beta chain emerged from a study of cytomegalovirus exposure and HLA in healthy donors (dated by TCRdb to about 2017). Describing the broader study: An earlier analysis of 550 to 700 of the donors reported more than 250 Gb of sequence data and some 100 million unique TCR beta sequences from 150 million to 200 million T cells. In a later genetic analysis, genome-wide SNP genotypes for about three fifths of the roughly 670 donors were used, and that subset was treated as a discovery cohort. To predict cytomegalovirus infection status, the study combined high-throughput TCR immunosequencing, statistical association of individual TCRs with disease status, and machine learning. Every repertoire in the discovery cohort had been generated on one and the same sequencing platform. On average, over 200,000 unique TCR beta nucleotide sequences were sequenced per donor among a few hundred genotyped donors of the cohort, with around 19% of those sequences being non-productive. The study was designed to test whether signatures of past pathogen exposure could be identified by cataloging public T cell receptors. Rather than drawing on any new phenotypic data, the later analysis identified candidate immune exposures from TCR beta sequences and the way those sequences occurred across donors. HLA typing covered class I and class II loci at four-digit resolution. Of the 398 genotyped donors, approximately 80% were placed in the genetic ancestry cluster associated with self-reported Caucasian donors. Besides the first cohort of approximately 670 subjects, a separate validation cohort made up of 120 different subjects was used. Several DR-DQ haplotypes were handled as single units for association and clustering because linkage in the cohort was strong. The study profiled the T cell repertoires of under 700 subjects by immunosequencing and related them to cytomegalovirus serostatus. Approximately 300 gigabases of sequencing data and about 92 million unique TCR sequences made up an early release that covered 500 to 650 HLA-typed donors. Donor age, sex, ethnicity and CMV serostatus were collected together with the repertoire data. In an earlier analysis of 587 of the donors, high-throughput TCR beta sequencing was used to judge whether each TCR beta V gene segment behaved as functional or pseudogenic. A later analysis re-analyzed previously published TCR beta repertoires from about 730 donors and added high-resolution HLA genotyping to study TCR occurrence patterns. The number of donors typed differed by locus, with 629-630 for A, B, C, DRB1 and DQB1, 522 for DQA1, some 570 for DPA1, and some 440 for DPB1. General conclusions and limits of the study: Specific HLA alleles were associated with around 18,000 TCR beta sequences at a false discovery rate of 0.05 in a later analysis. A later analysis found that most CMV-associated TCR beta chains appeared HLA-restricted, with HLA associations seemingly driven largely by CMV exposure. This cohort had only TCR beta chains sequenced, and the lack of alpha or paired-chain data limited which features could be detected. An association between a missense DCLRE1C variant and V-gene and J-gene trimming of TCR beta chains was found in a later genetic analysis and replicated in an independent cohort. CMV serostatus was the only immune exposure information available for the cohort. A later analysis found that HLA-associated TCR beta chains were more clonally expanded and had lower generation probabilities than equally common non-associated chains. In a later analysis, the rate of TCR association differed among HLA loci, with DRB1 alleles having the most associated TCRs and HLA-C alleles having the fewest. The authors suggested that the approach could potentially be extended to other disease states and immunological phenotypes. The classifier was reported to diagnose cytomegalovirus status with high specificity and sensitivity in both the original and validation cohorts. Roughly uniform sequencing depth across donors was assumed in presence/absence analyses, although this assumption may not hold. The 87-base-pair reads could not distinguish some IMGT-functional V segments, including TRBV6-2 and TRBV6-3, so those segments were excluded. Linkage disequilibrium might explain the correlated functional status among segregating V segments, but an unknown experimental factor could not be ruled out. Because HLA typing was unavailable for some donors at each locus, only the typed subset was used in association tests. Across donors, most TCR sequences were observed very rarely, whereas some public TCRs were present in many individuals. Because counts were too low, some 17 rarely observed V segments, including chromosome 9 orphons, were left out of the earlier analysis of a few hundred of the donors. According to a later genetic analysis, donors in an Asian-associated ancestry cluster had fewer N-insertions in productive TCRs than the approximately 630-donor mean. Three of the identified cytomegalovirus-associated TCR beta chains were confirmed in vitro to be specific for cytomegalovirus antigens. In an earlier analysis of about 600 of the donors, most TCR beta V segments appeared in productive rearrangements about 87% or about 30% of the time, broadly matching IMGT annotations. Strong co-occurrence of HLA alleles, especially DR and DQ, made assigning TCR associations to individual alleles difficult. A further reported finding was that TCR beta sequences accurately predicted the HLA-A and HLA-B alleles for most subjects in the first cohort. The study gave a list of 150 to 200 TCR beta chains associated with cytomegalovirus. A cluster of highly shared sequence variants was judged likely to be a technical artifact of the sequencing pipeline. A later analysis reported that several top co-occurrence clusters appeared linked to parvovirus B19, influenza, CMV and Epstein-Barr virus.

Libraries were made using the immunoSEQ multiplex PCR assay. For the multiplex PCR, a mixture combining 60 forward primers for TCR Vbeta segments and 13 reverse primers for TCR Jbeta segments was used. The CDR3 region of rearranged TCR beta genes was amplified from genomic DNA by a multiplex PCR assay. On the Illumina HiSeq System, the amplified TCR beta libraries were sequenced as 87-base-pair reads. The published analysis was carried out like this. A later analysis counted some 80 million unique TCR beta chains across the 550 to 700 repertoires, and 10 million to 12 million of these chains were shared by at least two donors. Raw reads were error-corrected and collapsed into unique sequences with a nearest-neighbor algorithm that merged closely related sequences to remove PCR and sequencing errors. To assign V, D and J gene segments, CDR3 sequences were aligned to IMGT reference sequences. For a sequence to be retained, a match of at least six nucleotides was required to both a V gene segment and a J gene segment. Rearrangements were called productive when the CDR3 lacked stop codons and stayed in frame with V and J; all others were non-productive. Following IMGT convention, CDR3 was defined as the stretch from the second conserved V-encoded cysteine to the conserved J-encoded phenylalanine. In an earlier analysis of 500 to 650 of the donors, sequences lacking an unambiguous match to a single V gene segment were excluded. In an earlier analysis of approximately 550 of the donors, V segments were called functional above 56.7% productive rearrangements and were called segregating when the between-donor standard deviation exceeded 5%. A statistical classification framework was built for diagnosing cytomegalovirus status from the catalog of TCR beta chain sequences. V and J gene assignment, in a later analysis, came from comparing TCR nucleotide sequences with IMGT/GENE-DB human TR gene sequences. Using the TCRdist pipeline, a later analysis assigned CDR3 sequences along with most-parsimonious VDJ recombination scenarios. In a later analysis, each TCR beta chain was defined by its CDR3 amino acid sequence together with its V-gene family, and reads lacking a unique V-gene family were excluded. In a later analysis, nearly 600 highly shared, low-generation-probability nucleotide sequences were removed to address suspected cross-contamination and a sequencing artifact. In a later analysis, a clonal expansion index was calculated for each public chain from normalized within-repertoire ranks of inferred template counts. Generation probabilities in a later analysis came from a VDJ recombination model fitted to out-of-frame rearrangements, and those results were checked against IGoR. In a later analysis, TCR-TCR, TCR-HLA and TCR-CMV co-occurrence was scored with hypergeometric tests, and a repertoire-size bias correction was applied to TCR pairs. In a later analysis, false discovery rates were estimated by permuting HLA or CMV assignments 20 times. In a later analysis, co-occurring TCRs were grouped with DBSCAN, and TCRdist sequence similarity was added when clustering was performed within HLA-allele-positive subsets. Repertoires with fewer than 30,000 or more than 120,000 public chains, plus five repertoires with anomalous nucleotide sharing, were excluded from co-occurrence clustering. TCRdb holds this immuneACCESS table with in-frame rearrangements only. Some clones are missing; in checked studies, unresolved V genes explain under half, and the rest has no known cause. That table furnishes V, J and clone size, whereas the DNA furnished D and trimming. The sample data list approximately 150,000 clones, and 60% to 80% of these were observed just once. Less than 15% of the sample goes to the ten largest clones.

On this clone: What antigen it recognizes has not been identified. No base-level quality is on record; no much larger clone is a single base apart.

Trimming takes 4 bases off V and 8 bases off J; junction bases not matched to a gene: 11. For CDR1 and CDR2, the germline V gene lists SGHTA and FQGNSA. The CDR3 measures 15 amino acids from cysteine to phenylalanine. Just CDR3 DNA is preserved here, 45 bases in frame from base 1. The cohort comprised more than 550 healthy bone marrow donors. At the time of sampling, all cohort members were nominally healthy, though unrecorded immune exposures were likely present. The donor was CMV seropositive and belonged to the group of 250 to 300 seropositive cohort members. Each donor provided a peripheral blood sample, and peripheral blood mononuclear cells were used for TCR beta sequencing. The Qiagen DNeasy Blood Extraction Kit was used to extract genomic DNA from the blood cell samples.

This sequence was found in a woman in her 50s in good health and CMV-seropositive. Sequenced sample: PBMCs. Recombination linked TRBV7-2 to TRBJ1-2; 9 of the junction bases match TRBD1. The sequenced DNA is TGTGCCAGCAGCTCCTCAACCGGGACAGGGTACGGCTACACCTTC. Translated, this is CASSSSTGTGYGYTF. The CDR3, completed at both ends by the reference TRBV7-2 and TRBJ1-2 genes, gives the full variable domain GAGVSQSPSNKVTEKGKDVELRCDPISGHTALYWYRQSLGQGLEFLIYFQGNSAPDKSGLPSDRFSAERTGGSVSTLTIQRTQQEDSAVYLCASSSSTGTGYGYTFGSGTRLTVV.